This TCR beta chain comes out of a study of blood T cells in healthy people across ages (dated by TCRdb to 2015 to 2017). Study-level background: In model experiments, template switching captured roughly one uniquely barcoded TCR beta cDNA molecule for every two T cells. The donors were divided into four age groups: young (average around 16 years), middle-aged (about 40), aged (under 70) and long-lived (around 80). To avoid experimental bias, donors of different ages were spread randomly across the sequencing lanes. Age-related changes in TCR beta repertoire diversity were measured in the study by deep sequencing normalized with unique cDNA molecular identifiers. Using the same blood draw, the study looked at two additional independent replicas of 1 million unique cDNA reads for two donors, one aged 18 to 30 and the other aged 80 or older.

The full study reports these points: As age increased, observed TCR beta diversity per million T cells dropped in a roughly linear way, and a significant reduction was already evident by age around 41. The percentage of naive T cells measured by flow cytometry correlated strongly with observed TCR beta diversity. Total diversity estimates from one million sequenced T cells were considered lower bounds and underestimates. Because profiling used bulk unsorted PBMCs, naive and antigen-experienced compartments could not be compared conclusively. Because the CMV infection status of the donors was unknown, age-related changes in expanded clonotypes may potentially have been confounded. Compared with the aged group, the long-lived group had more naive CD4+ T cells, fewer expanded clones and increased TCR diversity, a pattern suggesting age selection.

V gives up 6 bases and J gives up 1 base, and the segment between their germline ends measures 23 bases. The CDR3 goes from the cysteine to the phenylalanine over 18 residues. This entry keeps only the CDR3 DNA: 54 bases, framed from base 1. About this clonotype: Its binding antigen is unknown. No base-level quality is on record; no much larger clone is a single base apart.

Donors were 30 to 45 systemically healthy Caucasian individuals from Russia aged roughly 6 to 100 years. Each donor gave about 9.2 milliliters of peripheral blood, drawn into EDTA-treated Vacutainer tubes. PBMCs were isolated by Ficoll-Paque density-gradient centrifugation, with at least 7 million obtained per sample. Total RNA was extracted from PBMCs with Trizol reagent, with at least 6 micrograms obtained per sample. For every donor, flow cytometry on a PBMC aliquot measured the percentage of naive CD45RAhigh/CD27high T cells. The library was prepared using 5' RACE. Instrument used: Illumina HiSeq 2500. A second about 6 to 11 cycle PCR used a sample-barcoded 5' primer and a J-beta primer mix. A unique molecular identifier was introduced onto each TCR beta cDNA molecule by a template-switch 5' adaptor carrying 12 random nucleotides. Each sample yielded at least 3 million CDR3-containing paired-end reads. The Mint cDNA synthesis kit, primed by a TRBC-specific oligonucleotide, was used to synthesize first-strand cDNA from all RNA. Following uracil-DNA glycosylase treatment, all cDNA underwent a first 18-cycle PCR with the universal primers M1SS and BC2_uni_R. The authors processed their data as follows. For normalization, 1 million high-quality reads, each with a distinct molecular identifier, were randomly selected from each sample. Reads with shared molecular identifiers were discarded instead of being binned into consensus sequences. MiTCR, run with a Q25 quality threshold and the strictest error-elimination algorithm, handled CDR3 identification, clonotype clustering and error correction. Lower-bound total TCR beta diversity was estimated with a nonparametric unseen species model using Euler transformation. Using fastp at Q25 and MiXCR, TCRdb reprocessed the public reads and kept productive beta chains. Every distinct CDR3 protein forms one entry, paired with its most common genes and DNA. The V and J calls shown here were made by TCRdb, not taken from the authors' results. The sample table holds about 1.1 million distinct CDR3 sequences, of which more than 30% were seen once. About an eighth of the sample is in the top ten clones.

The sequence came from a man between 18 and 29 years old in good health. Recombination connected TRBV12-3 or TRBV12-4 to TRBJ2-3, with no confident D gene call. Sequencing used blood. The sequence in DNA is TGTGCCAGCAGCTCACGAAAACCGACCTGGTTACGCACAGATACGCAGTATTTT. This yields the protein CASSSRKPTWLRTDTQYF.